This T cell receptor (beta chain) emerged from a study of T-cell reconstitution after alpha-beta-depleted transplantation in children. Overall study findings and caveats: By one year post-transplant, T-cell counts and diversity largely arose from T cells that were newly produced. In patients about two months after transplant, alpha-beta T cells reportedly arose from several hundred expanded graft clones. In some patients, recipient T cells and intrathymic progenitors surviving conditioning explained high day-60 diversity.

This clonotype was seen at least ten times. Its antigen is unidentified. Germline lookup yields CDR1 KGHDR and CDR2 SFDVKD. The CDR3 is 15 residues long. With 6 bases removed from V and 10 bases from J, the gap between germline ends came to 21 bases. Preparation of the TCRbeta library was carried out with unique molecular identifiers. TCRdb processed the PCR reads anew with MiXCR; each CDR3 protein has one entry. Of under 250,000 distinct CDR3 sequences listed, about 24% were seen once; the top ten hold 4.8%. The chain is built from TRBV24-1 and TRBJ2-1; D unresolved. The clonotype comes from a female patient aged 2-15 years who had a stem cell transplant for congenital amegakaryocytic thrombocytopenia, so the T cells may come from the graft donor. The source was PBMCs, mostly from graft donor cells, collected 360 days after TCRalphabeta/CD19-depleted stem cell transplant. CDR3 sequence (DNA): TGTGCCACCAGTCCTACCTTCGACATCCGAGTAGAGCAGTTCTTC. Translated: CATSPTFDIRVEQFF.